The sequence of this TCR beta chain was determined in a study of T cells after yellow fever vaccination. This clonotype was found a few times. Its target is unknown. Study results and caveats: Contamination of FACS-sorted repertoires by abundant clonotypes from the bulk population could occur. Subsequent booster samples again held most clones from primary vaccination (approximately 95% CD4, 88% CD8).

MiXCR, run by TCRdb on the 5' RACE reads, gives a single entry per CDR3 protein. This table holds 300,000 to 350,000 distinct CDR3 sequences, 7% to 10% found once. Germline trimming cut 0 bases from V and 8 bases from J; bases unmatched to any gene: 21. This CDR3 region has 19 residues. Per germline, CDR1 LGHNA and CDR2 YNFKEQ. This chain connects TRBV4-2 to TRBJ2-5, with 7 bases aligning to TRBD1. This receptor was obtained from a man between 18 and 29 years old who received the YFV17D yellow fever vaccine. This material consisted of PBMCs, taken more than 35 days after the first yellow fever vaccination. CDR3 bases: TGTGCCAGCAGCCAAGATATCGGTTCCTTAGGGACAGACCGAGAAACCCAGTACTTC. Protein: CASSQDIGSLGTDRETQYF.